The 29 T cell receptor beta chains given below trace back to one sample, sequenced in a study of cytomegalovirus exposure and HLA in healthy donors (dated by TCRdb to about 2017). Library construction relied on the immunoSEQ multiplex PCR assay. The multiplex PCR relied on a mix of 60 forward primers for TCR Vbeta segments and 13 reverse primers for TCR Jbeta segments. Drawn from immuneACCESS, this table holds only the in-frame rearrangements with V and J called that TCRdb kept. Clones are partly lost; checked studies trace under half to an unresolved V gene and leave the rest unexplained. A total of about 170,000 clones appear in this sample, 75% to 85% of them only once. About 13% of the sample belongs to the ten largest clones. The sample taken for sequencing was PBMCs. The receptors stem from a woman in her 50s in good health and CMV-seropositive.

This clone was seen just once. This chain uses TRBV27 with TRBJ1-1, with a possible D match to TRBD1 (6 bases). Deletions cut 2 bases from V and 4 bases from J, with 17 bases between. Looked up from germline, CDR1 is MNHEY and CDR2 is SMNVEV (reference sequence). The CDR3 covers 16 residues. The CDR3 spells CASSLESLGAGTEAFF. The DNA for the CDR3 is TGTGCCAGCAGTTTAGAGAGTTTGGGGGCGGGCACTGAAGCTTTCTTT.

On this clone itself: The same CDR3 also results from other DNA sequences found in this sample. The gene calls are TRBV25-1 and TRBJ2-1; possibly TRBD2 for D (5 bases). With 7 bases removed from V and 7 bases from J, the gap between germline ends came to 8 bases. The CDR3 is 11 amino acids. Germline V gene data show CDR1 as MGHDK and CDR2 as SYGVNS. CDR3 protein: CASTGLNEQFF. CDR3 sequence (DNA): TGTGCCAGCACCGGACTGAATGAGCAGTTCTTC.

The chain employs TRBV7-3 and TRBJ2-7, with 8 bases lining up with TRBD1. Unmatched junction bases numbered 7, after V lost 5 bases and J lost 7 bases. CDR1 is SGHTA, CDR2 FQGTGA, per germline. The CDR3 loop spans 13 amino acids. DNA for the CDR3: TGTGCCAGCAGCGCTGACAGGGACAGGGAGCAGTACTTC. Translating gives CASSADRDREQYF.

The chain employs TRBV2 and TRBJ1-1; a possible D gene is TRBD1 (6 bases). In germline, CDR1 is SNHLY, CDR2 FYNNEI. Trimming pared 10 bases from V and 6 bases from J, leaving 12 bases between. CDR3 length equals 11 residues. The CDR3 is CATGRGAEAFF. CDR3 DNA sequence: TGTGCCACCGGGAGGGGGGCTGAAGCTTTCTTT.

This chain connects TRBV5-1 to TRBJ2-7; 7 nucleotides match TRBD2. Germline loops: CDR1 SGHRS, CDR2 YFSETQ. Trimming at V came to 7 bases and at J to 2 bases, leaving 0 bases not matched to a gene. The CDR3 is 11 amino acids. CDR3 nucleotides: TGCGCCAGCCGGGGGGCCTACGAGCAGTACTTC. Amino acid sequence: CASRGAYEQYF.

The rearrangement links TRBV18 to TRBJ1-5; D is perhaps TRBD1 (5 bases). This CDR3 comprises 14 residues. Trimming cost V 4 bases and J 0 bases, with 7 bases left between them. Germline V CDR1 and CDR2: KGHSH, LQKENI. The DNA for the CDR3 is TGTGCCAGCTCACTGACAGATAGCAATCAGCCCCAGCATTTT. Its translation is CASSLTDSNQPQHF. Combining the CDR3 with reference TRBV18 and TRBJ1-5 gives the whole variable domain NAGVMQNPRHLVRRRGQEARLRCSPMKGHSHVYWYRQLPEEGLKFMVYLQKENIIDESGMPKERFSAEFPKEGPSILRIQQVVRGDSAAYFCASSLTDSNQPQHFGDGTRLSIL.

This clone was seen only once. The chain carries TRBV19 and TRBJ2-5, with unresolved D. Germline V gene sequence: CDR1 LNHDA, CDR2 SQIVND (reference sequence). The ends were cut back, 1 base at V and 1 base at J, with 7 bases in the middle. The CDR3 sequence is 14 residues long. The DNA of the CDR3 is TGTGCCAGTAGTATAGCGGGTCTCCAAGAGACCCAGTACTTC. Its translation is CASSIAGLQETQYF.

CDR3 sequence reads: CASSRADSGGTDTQYF. The CDR3 DNA follows: TGTGCCAGCAGCCGCGCTGATAGCGGGGGGACAGATACGCAGTATTTT. This chain connects TRBV7-9 to TRBJ2-3, with 10 nucleotides matching TRBD2. V shed 5 bases and J 3 bases; nucleotides not matched to a gene: 8. The CDR3 runs to 16 residues. The germline V gene has CDR1 SEHNR and CDR2 FQNEAQ (reference sequence).

J is TRBJ2-2 and V is TRBV7-3, with TRBD2 matching over 7 bases. The J segment lost 3 bases and the V segment lost 2 bases, leaving 3 bases of the junction unmatched. CDR1 is SGHTA, CDR2 FQGTGA, per germline. The CDR3 runs 15 residues. CDR3 bases: TGTGCCAGCAGCTTAGTGGGAGGGGACACCGGGGAGCTGTTTTTT. This translates into CASSLVGGDTGELFF.

The chain employs TRBV5-1 and TRBJ2-5; TRBD2 agrees at 10 bases. The CDR3 extends over 15 amino acids. The ends lost 4 bases at V and 5 bases at J; junction bases unmatched: 8. CDR1 and CDR2 (germline): SGHRS, YFSETQ. CDR3 DNA sequence: TGCGCCAGCAGCGAGGGACTAGCGAGGTGGGAGACCCAGTACTTC. Its protein is CASSEGLARWETQYF.

V gene TRBV19 combines with J gene TRBJ1-2; 8 bases are shared with TRBD1. The CDR3 is 14 residues long. Germline V gene sequence: CDR1 LNHDA, CDR2 SQIVND (reference sequence). J lost 8 bases, V lost 4 bases, and 9 bases had no gene match. CDR3 sequence reads: CASSTLDRAGGYTF. CDR3 sequence (DNA): TGTGCCAGTAGTACGTTGGACAGGGCAGGAGGCTACACCTTC.

The chain employs TRBV11-2 and TRBJ1-1; D not certain. V dropped 0 bases and J dropped 3 bases, with 5 bases sitting between them. CDR1 and CDR2 from the germline V gene are SGHAT and FQNNGV. The CDR3 loop spans 13 amino acids. The CDR3 coding sequence is TGTGCCAGCAGCTTAGAATGGCACACTGAAGCTTTCTTT. Its translation: CASSLEWHTEAFF.

CDR3 bases: TGTGCCAGCAGTTACCTGCGACAGGGCTATGGCTACACCTTC. The encoded protein is CASSYLRQGYGYTF. The chain joins TRBV6-5 to TRBJ1-2; 7 bases fit TRBD1. Germline assignment: CDR1 MNHEY and CDR2 SVGAGI. This CDR3 has 14 residues. V gave up 2 bases and J gave up 4 bases; unmatched junction bases: 4.

This clone appeared once. One end of the junction varies from germline; a read error may be responsible. V gene TRBV7-9 combines with J gene TRBJ2-5; D not resolved. The CDR3 length is 12 residues. Germline CDR1 and CDR2: SEHNR and FQNEAQ (reference sequence). The chain's CDR3 is CSSSHNQETQYF. The CDR3 nucleotides are TGTTCCAGCAGCCACAACCAAGAGACCCAGTACTTC.

The J gene is TRBJ2-7, the V gene TRBV30; 7 bases map to TRBD1. Germline-derived CDR1 and CDR2 are GTSNPN and SVGIG (reference sequence). The CDR3 runs 12 residues. The junction had 5 bases not matched to a gene; V was cut back by 4 bases and J by 5 bases. The CDR3 DNA reads TGTGCCTGGACCTTGACAGGGAACGAGCAGTACTTC. Translated: CAWTLTGNEQYF. The variable domain in full, with the rest retrieved from reference TRBV30 and TRBJ2-7, is SQTIHQWPATLVQPVGSPLSLECTVEGTSNPNLYWYRQAAGRGLQLLFYSVGIGQISSEVPQNLSASRPQDRQFILSSKKLLLSDSGFYLCAWTLTGNEQYFGPGTRLTVT.

This clone has a single count. The V and J genes are TRBV15 and TRBJ2-2; D is unresolved. This CDR3 is 14 amino acids long. The germline gives CDR1 LNHNV, CDR2 YYDKDF (reference sequence). Trimming shortened V by 2 bases and J by 4 bases, and 8 bases separated the two germline ends. CDR3 DNA sequence: TGTGCCACCAGCAGACCCGGAGTCACCGGGGAGCTGTTTTTT. Translated: CATSRPGVTGELFF.

The chain links TRBV6-5 to TRBJ2-7; D is perhaps TRBD2 (5 bases). CDR3 length equals 15 residues. CDR1 is MNHEY and CDR2 is SVGAGI in the germline V gene. Trimming shortened V by 0 bases and J by 5 bases, and 14 bases separated the two germline ends. CDR3 DNA sequence: TGTGCCAGCAGTTACTCGATAAGGAGGTACAACGAGCAGTACTTC. Amino acids: CASSYSIRRYNEQYF.

This clone was observed at least ten times. V is TRBV5-4 and J is TRBJ1-3, with TRBD1 matching over 8 bases. J gave up 0 bases and V 4 bases, and 9 bases lay outside the gene matches. The CDR3 is made up of 17 amino acids. The germline V gene has CDR1 SGHNT and CDR2 YYREEE (reference sequence). In DNA form, the CDR3 reads TGTGCCAGCAGCAGCACAGGGGGATACTCCTCTGGAAACACCATATATTTT. This codes for CASSSTGGYSSGNTIYF.

The chain combines TRBV30 with TRBJ2-3; TRBD2 matches at 12 bases. The germline CDR1 and CDR2 sequences are GTSNPN and SVGIG (reference sequence). The CDR3 has 17 amino acids. With 4 bases clipped from V and 4 bases from J, the junction kept 12 bases outside the gene matches. CDR3 nucleotides: TGTGCCTGGACTTTCACTCGGACTAGCGGGATCCCAGATACGCAGTATTTT. Its protein product is CAWTFTRTSGIPDTQYF. Full variable domain (outside the CDR3, taken from reference TRBV30 and TRBJ2-3): SQTIHQWPATLVQPVGSPLSLECTVEGTSNPNLYWYRQAAGRGLQLLFYSVGIGQISSEVPQNLSASRPQDRQFILSSKKLLLSDSGFYLCAWTFTRTSGIPDTQYFGPGTRLTVL.

This clone was seen a few times. V is TRBV6-5 and J is TRBJ1-5; 9 nucleotides align to TRBD1. Germline V gene data show CDR1 as MNHEY and CDR2 as SVGAGI. The CDR3 is made up of 13 amino acids. The junction had 1 base not matched to a gene; V was cut back by 5 bases and J by 5 bases. In nucleotides, the CDR3 is TGTGCCAGCAGTCGACAGGGGGATCAGCCCCAGCATTTT. It translates to CASSRQGDQPQHF.

The chain combines TRBV9 with TRBJ2-7, with 7 bases matching TRBD2. CDR3 size: 14 residues. Germline V CDR1 and CDR2: SGDLS, YYNGEE. V gave up 0 bases and J gave up 3 bases; unmatched junction bases: 3. The CDR3 region is CASSVGGGNYEQYF. CDR3 in DNA: TGTGCCAGCAGCGTAGGCGGGGGTAACTACGAGCAGTACTTC.

A few counts support this clone. The rearrangement uses TRBV4-1 and TRBJ1-6; D gene unclear. The V gene lost 1 base and the J gene lost 9 bases, with 7 bases spanning the gap. The germline V gene has CDR1 MGHRA and CDR2 YSYEKL. The CDR3 covers 13 residues. The CDR3 nucleotides read TGCGCCAGCAGCCAAGGAAGAGCTTCACCCCTCCACTTT. Its translation is CASSQGRASPLHF.

The J gene is TRBJ2-1, the V gene TRBV9, with a weak D call TRBD2 (7 bases). Trimming left V 3 bases short and J 0 bases short, with 16 bases between. From germline, CDR1 is SGDLS and CDR2 YYNGEE. The CDR3 is made up of 17 amino acids. The CDR3: CASSGKRGGVSYNEQFF. The CDR3 DNA sequence: TGTGCCAGCAGCGGAAAAAGGGGGGGGGTCTCCTACAATGAGCAGTTCTTC. Using reference TRBV9 and TRBJ2-1 for the parts outside the CDR3, the full variable domain is DSGVTQTPKHLITATGQRVTLRCSPRSGDLSVYWYQQSLDQGLQFLIQYYNGEERAKGNILERFSAQQFPDLHSELNLSSLELGDSALYFCASSGKRGGVSYNEQFFGPGTRLTVL.

The chain combines TRBV30 with TRBJ1-5, with 9 bases that match TRBD1. The CDR3 length is 13 residues. The V and J ends lost 2 bases and 7 bases, in that order; junction bases with no gene match: 3. Per germline, CDR1 GTSNPN and CDR2 SVGIG (reference sequence). CDR3 sequence reads: CAWSQTGGQPQHF. CDR3 DNA: TGTGCCTGGAGTCAGACAGGGGGGCAGCCCCAGCATTTT.

This rearrangement joins TRBV5-4 to TRBJ2-5; D gene ambiguous. Trimming cost V 0 bases and J 5 bases, with 2 bases left between them. This CDR3 contains 11 residues. From germline, CDR1 is SGHNT and CDR2 YYREEE (reference sequence). CDR3 protein: CASSLAETQYF. CDR3 nucleotide sequence: TGTGCCAGCAGCTTGGCGGAGACCCAGTACTTC.

This chain links TRBV29-1 with TRBJ2-5; perhaps TRBD2 as D (5 bases). V gave up 4 bases and J gave up 3 bases, with 12 bases separating them. The germline gives CDR1 SQVTM, CDR2 ANQGSEA. The CDR3 contains 13 residues. The CDR3 DNA is TGCAGCGTTGTCCTGCCGGGGAAAGAGACCCAGTACTTC. It codes for CSVVLPGKETQYF. Variable domain in full (rest from reference TRBV29-1 and TRBJ2-5): SAVISQKPSRDICQRGTSLTIQCQVDSQVTMMFWYRQQPGQSLTLIATANQGSEATYESGFVIDKFPISRPNLTFSTLTVSNMSPEDSSIYLCSVVLPGKETQYFGPGTRLLVL.

The chain recombines TRBV10-3 with TRBJ2-3; TRBD2 matches 7 bases. CDR3 length equals 14 residues. In germline, CDR1 is ENHRY, CDR2 SYGVKD. The J segment lost 2 bases and the V segment lost 11 bases, leaving 10 bases of the junction unmatched. CDR3 DNA sequence: TGTGCCTTTTCTGCTAGCGGCGACACAGATACGCAGTATTTT. Its translation is CAFSASGDTDTQYF.

The chain uses TRBV10-1 and TRBJ2-2, with a weak D call TRBD1 (5 bases). The CDR3 runs 13 residues. V was pared by 11 bases and J by 6 bases, with 16 bases between. The germline V gene encodes CDR1 WNHNN and CDR2 SYGVQD (reference sequence). DNA of the CDR3: TGCGCCGCCCCCCAAGAAGGGGCCGGGGAGCTGTTTTTT. The encoded protein is CAAPQEGAGELFF.

This chain uses TRBV6-5 with TRBJ2-3; D uncertain. V was pared by 5 bases and J by 2 bases, with 14 bases between. From germline, CDR1 is MNHEY and CDR2 SVGAGI. The CDR3 extends over 15 amino acids. CDR3 coding DNA: TGTGCCAGCAGTCCTCTATACACAGCCACAGATACGCAGTATTTT. This sequence encodes CASSPLYTATDTQYF.